One sample yielded the 12 T cell receptor beta chains listed below, sequenced in a study of HIV-infected patients and healthy controls (dated by TCRdb to the mid-2010s). Whole blood was used without cell fractionation, so all unsorted peripheral T cells were reflected in the repertoire. The library relied on 5' RACE. Sequenced using an Illumina MiSeq. Roughly 510 ng RNA was reverse transcribed with SuperScript III using primers against the alpha and beta constant regions. Separate alpha and beta chain libraries were made by chain-specific third strand synthesis with multiplexing indices. The public reads were quality trimmed at Q25 with fastp and then assembled into clones with MiXCR by TCRdb, keeping productive beta chains. One record per CDR3 amino acid sequence lists the most common genes and DNA. The sample has 18,000 or so distinct CDR3 sequences on record, about 12% of them singletons. The top ten constitute approximately 10% of the sample.

Sequencing was performed on blood. The receptors stem from an adult in good health.

The sample holds many counts of this clonotype. This chain joins TRBV5-1 and TRBJ2-3; D remains unclear. The CDR3 is 14 residues long. CDR1 and CDR2 (germline): SGHRS, YFSETQ. Trimming took 0 bases from V and 1 from J, leaving 6 bases between them. CDR3 loop: CASSLAHGTDTQYF. DNA for the CDR3: TGCGCCAGCAGCTTGGCTCACGGCACAGATACGCAGTATTTT.

This clonotype has a count of ten or more. The rearrangement joins TRBV7-2 to TRBJ2-3, with D hard to call. The CDR3 totals 13 residues. V lost 5 bases and J 4 bases, leaving 10 bases between the germline ends. CDR1 and CDR2 from the germline V gene are SGHTA and FQGNSA. The CDR3 spells CASSALMADTQYF. The DNA of the CDR3 is TGTGCCAGCAGCGCCCTCATGGCAGATACGCAGTATTTT.

This clonotype was detected only a few times. The chain couples TRBV3-1 to TRBJ2-2, with a weak D call TRBD1 (5 bases). Trimming removed 1 base at V and 1 base at J, with 10 bases between. Germline V gene sequence: CDR1 LGHDT, CDR2 YNNKEL (reference sequence). This CDR3 has 16 amino acids. CDR3 nucleotide sequence: TGTGCCAGCAGCCAAGGGGGCCGTCAGAACACCGGGGAGCTGTTTTTT. Protein sequence: CASSQGGRQNTGELFF.

This clonotype was seen many times. V gene TRBV12-3 or TRBV12-4 combines with J gene TRBJ1-5, with unresolved D. The germline V and J ends were trimmed by 6 bases and 4 bases, with 13 bases remaining between them. The CDR3 extends over 14 amino acids. The CDR3 DNA reads TGTGCCAGCAGCCCGGCCTCCCGAAATCAGCCCCAGCATTTT. This codes for CASSPASRNQPQHF.

The CDR3 nucleotides read TGTGCCAGCAGTGAACTGGGGACAGGGGGCCACGAGCAGTACTTC. It yields the protein CASSELGTGGHEQYF. The chain combines TRBV5-6 with TRBJ2-7; the match to TRBD1 covers 12 bases. The CDR3 has 15 amino acids. V trimming: 5 bases; J trimming: 5 bases; junction bases outside the gene matches: 8. Germline lookup yields CDR1 SGHDT and CDR2 YYEEEE.

CDR3 amino acids: CASSLVQGAYEQYF. The DNA of the CDR3 is TGCGCCAGCAGCTTGGTACAGGGCGCTTACGAGCAGTACTTC. The chain has TRBV5-1 and TRBJ2-7; D is perhaps TRBD1 (6 bases). The CDR3 loop spans 14 amino acids. Germline V gene sequence: CDR1 SGHRS, CDR2 YFSETQ. V was clipped by 0 bases and J by 4 bases, with 11 bases between them.

This clonotype was seen only a few times. The chain couples TRBV5-4 to TRBJ2-2; D is uncertain. CDR1 is SGHNT, CDR2 YYREEE, per germline (reference sequence). V lost 2 bases to trimming and J lost 6 bases, with 8 bases between them. The CDR3 is made up of 13 amino acids. The CDR3 DNA follows: TGTGCCAGCAGCTTTGGGCTGGCCGGGGAGCTGTTTTTT. Translation gives CASSFGLAGELFF. Full variable domain (remainder filled in from reference TRBV5-4 and TRBJ2-2): ETGVTQSPTHLIKTRGQQVTLRCSSQSGHNTVSWYQQALGQGPQFIFQYYREEENGRGNFPPRFSGLQFPNYSSELNVNALELDDSALYLCASSFGLAGELFFGEGSRLTVL.

This clonotype came up a few times. The chain links TRBV6-2 or TRBV6-3 to TRBJ1-2, with TRBD1 as a possible D gene (6 bases). Deletions cut 8 bases from V and 7 bases from J, with 23 bases between. CDR1 is MNHEY and CDR2 is SVGEGT in the germline V gene. CDR3 length equals 15 residues. The CDR3 region is CASFPPGKKGVGYTF. In DNA, the CDR3 is TGTGCCAGCTTCCCGCCCGGGAAAAAGGGGGTTGGCTACACCTTC.

This clonotype was detected a few times. The V gene is TRBV29-1, the J gene TRBJ1-4; maybe TRBD1 (5 bases). This CDR3 is 13 amino acids long. CDR1 and CDR2 (germline): SQVTM, ANQGSEA. V was shortened by 6 bases and J by 5 bases, with 13 bases between the two germline ends. The CDR3 DNA reads TGCAGCGTCGTCCGGGGGAGGAATGAAAAACTGTTTTTT. Its translation: CSVVRGRNEKLFF.

In this sample, this clonotype turned up a few times. In nucleotides, the CDR3 is TGTGCCAGCAGCTTACAGGGCTCGGGGAATTCACCCCTCCACTTT. It codes for CASSLQGSGNSPLHF. This chain links TRBV7-9 with TRBJ1-6; D may be TRBD1 (5 bases). Germline-derived CDR1 and CDR2 are SEHNR and FQNEAQ (reference sequence). The length of the CDR3 is 15 residues. The germline V and J ends were trimmed by 2 bases and 7 bases, with 12 bases remaining between them.

Notes on this clonotype: A read error may be the cause here, since a much bigger clone is one base away. The chain joins TRBV20-1 to TRBJ2-3; D is ambiguous. Germline V CDR1 and CDR2: DFQATT, SNEGSKA (reference sequence). The CDR3 has 14 residues. The CDR3 nucleotides read TGCAGTGCTAGAAGCAGACTGAGCACAGATACGCGGTATTTT. It codes for CSARSRLSTDTRYF.

The chain couples TRBV7-9 to TRBJ1-1, with 7 nucleotides matching TRBD1. The J segment lost 4 bases and the V segment lost 0 bases, leaving 11 bases of the junction unmatched. The CDR3 totals 17 residues. CDR1 and CDR2 from the germline V gene are SEHNR and FQNEAQ (reference sequence). CDR3 region: CASSLAWAGGDSTEAFF. CDR3 coding DNA: TGTGCCAGCAGCTTAGCATGGGCAGGGGGGGACAGCACTGAAGCTTTCTTT.